This TCR beta chain was identified during a study of CD8+CD57+ T cells in acquired aplastic anemia. Overall study: Sorted CD4+ and CD8+ cells yielded DNA averaging about 3.2 ug. Where healthy donors were concerned, CD4+ cells averaged approximately 10 million reads.

CDR3 and TCR beta VDJ profiling relied on genomic DNA as the template. MiXCR, applied by TCRdb to the reads, yields one record per CDR3 protein. The sample includes about 190,000 distinct CDR3 sequences, around half of them seen just once. This clonotype has ten or more counts. The TCR originated in a human donor in good health, serving as a control. The sample taken for sequencing was sorted CD4+, CD8+, or CD8+CD57+ T cells (not recorded which) from PBMCs.

The DNA for the CDR3 is TGTGCCAGCATGAGGACAGGTCCACCCAGTCAGCCCCAGCATTTT. Amino acid sequence: CASMRTGPPSQPQHF. The chain combines TRBV6-1 with TRBJ1-5; TRBD1 aligns across 7 bases. The CDR3 extends over 15 amino acids. The junction had 12 bases not matched to a gene; V was cut back by 7 bases and J by 6 bases. CDR1 MNHNS and CDR2 SASEGT come from the germline V gene.